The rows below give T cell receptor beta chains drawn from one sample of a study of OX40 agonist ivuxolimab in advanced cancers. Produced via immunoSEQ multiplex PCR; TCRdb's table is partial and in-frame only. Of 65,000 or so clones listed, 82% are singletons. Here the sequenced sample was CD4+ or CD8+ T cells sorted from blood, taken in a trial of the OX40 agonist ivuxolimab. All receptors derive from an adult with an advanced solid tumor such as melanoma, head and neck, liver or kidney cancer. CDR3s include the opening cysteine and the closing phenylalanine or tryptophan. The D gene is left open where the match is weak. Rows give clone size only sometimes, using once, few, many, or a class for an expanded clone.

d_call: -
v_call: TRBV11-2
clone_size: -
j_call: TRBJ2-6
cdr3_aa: CASSTAGGKSGANVLTF

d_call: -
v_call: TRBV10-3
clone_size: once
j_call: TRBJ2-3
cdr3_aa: CAISEPGFRTDTQYF

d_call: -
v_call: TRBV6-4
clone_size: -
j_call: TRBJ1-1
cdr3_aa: CASRDSSLGTEAFF

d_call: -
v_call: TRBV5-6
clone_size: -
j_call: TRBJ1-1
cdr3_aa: CASSLRVGGTEAFF

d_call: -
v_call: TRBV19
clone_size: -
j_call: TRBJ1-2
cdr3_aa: CASTNRVGIIEGYTF

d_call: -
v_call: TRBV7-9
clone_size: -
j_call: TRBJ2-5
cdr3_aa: CASSLGPGLPTGETQYF

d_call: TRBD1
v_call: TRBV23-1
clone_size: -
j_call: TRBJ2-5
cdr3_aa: CASSHLKDRVEETQYF

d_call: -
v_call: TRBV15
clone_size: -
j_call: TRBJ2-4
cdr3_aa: CATSRDPWDELAKNIQYF

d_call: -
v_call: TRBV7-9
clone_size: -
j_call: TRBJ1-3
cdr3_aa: CASSLNEASGNTIYF

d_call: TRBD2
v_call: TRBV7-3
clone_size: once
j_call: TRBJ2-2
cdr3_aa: CASSSLGLAGEAGELFF